This TCR beta chain emerged from a study of shared clonotypes between healthy human individuals. TCRdb's copy holds only in-frame clones and misses some; the assay was immunoSEQ multiplex PCR. Of 850,000 to 1,200,000 clones listed, more than 60% are singletons. The CDR3 contains 13 residues. CDR1 is SQVTM, CDR2 ANQGSEA, per germline. A split of CD4+ cells into CD45RA+ naive and CD45RA-negative memory subsets was performed. The chain combines TRBV29-1 with TRBJ2-1, with D possibly matching TRBD2 (5 bases). Sequences were obtained from memory CD4+ T cells sorted from blood. Described subset: CD45RA-negative fraction. The TCR comes from a man between 18 and 29 years old in good health. The CDR3 bases are TGCACCACGCGGGTACCCTCCTACAATGAGCAGTTCTTC. Translation: CTTRVPSYNEQFF.